Listed here are 4 T cell receptor beta chains from one sample, sequenced in a study of read filtering for tumor transcriptome and immune sequencing. This library used around 400 ng RNA and molecular barcoded adaptors spanning alpha/delta and beta/gamma chains. TCRdb itself ran the reads through MiXCR, one entry per CDR3 protein. The sample shows 50,000 to 65,000 distinct CDR3 sequences, 15% to 25% of them seen only once. Sequencing was done on a sample of a population of CD138-negative cells sorted from bone marrow. The receptors were sampled from a donor aged 40 or older with multiple myeloma.

This clonotype was picked up many times. V usage is TRBV18 and J usage is TRBJ1-1, with 7 bases matching TRBD1. CDR3 length equals 14 residues. CDR1 is KGHSH, CDR2 LQKENI, per germline. The junction had 4 bases not matched to a gene; V was cut back by 6 bases and J by 0 bases. Here the CDR3 reads CASSPDRVNTEAFF. DNA of the CDR3: TGTGCCAGCTCCCCTGACAGGGTGAACACTGAAGCTTTCTTT.

This clonotype has ten or more counts. J is TRBJ2-3 and V is TRBV5-1, with 7 positions matching TRBD2. The CDR3 is 16 residues long. Germline CDR1 reads SGHRS; CDR2 reads YFSETQ. Trimming cost V 1 base and J 6 bases; bases outside gene matches: 11. The chain's CDR3 is CASSLLFGGMQDTQYF. CDR3 sequence (DNA): TGCGCCAGCAGCTTGCTGTTCGGGGGGATGCAGGATACGCAGTATTTT.

The chain employs TRBV11-3 and TRBJ2-1, with 14 nucleotides matching TRBD2. Per germline, CDR1 SGHNT and CDR2 YENEEA. The CDR3 has 18 amino acids. Trimming removed 2 bases from V and 5 bases from J; junction bases left unmatched: 8. The CDR3 DNA is TGTGCCAGCAGCTTAACGACTAGCGGGAGGGCCGGAAACAATGAGCAGTTCTTC. As protein: CASSLTTSGRAGNNEQFF.

This clonotype was picked up many times. The chain carries TRBV20-1 and TRBJ2-1, with D perhaps matching TRBD1 or TRBD2 (6 bases each). Trimming cost V 0 bases and J 3 bases, with 15 bases left between them. The CDR3 contains 16 residues. Germline CDR1 reads DFQATT; CDR2 reads SNEGSKA (reference sequence). CDR3 in DNA: TGCAGTGCTAGAGATGTAAGGGGGGTTAACTACAATGAGCAGTTCTTC. Its translation is CSARDVRGVNYNEQFF.